These T cell receptor beta chains were read from a single sample in a study of Tregs in tolerant kidney transplant recipients. Antigens of these TCRs are unknown. Data came from immunoSEQ multiplex PCR; TCRdb stores just in-frame clones and leaves some out. The sample has 1,200 or so clones; about half are singletons. The source material was Tregs from blood cultured with allogeneic cells. The receptors were gathered from a human donor in good health. The CDR3 runs from the conserved cysteine through the conserved F or W. D genes are given only for firm matches. Clone size is shown for a subset of rows, as once, few, many or a class of expanded clone.

TRBV7-3,TRBD1,TRBJ2-6,.,CASGRTGGAFGANVLTF,TGTGCCAGCGGCCGGACAGGGGGCGCTTTTGGGGCCAACGTCCTGACTTTC
TRBV5-1,.,TRBJ2-7,medium-sized,CASSLPPGNEQYF,TGCGCCAGCAGCTTGCCCCCCGGTAACGAGCAGTACTTC
TRBV7-2,TRBD2,TRBJ2-5,few,CASTPFGGNQETQYF,TGTGCCAGCACACCCTTCGGGGGGAATCAAGAGACCCAGTACTTC
TRBV18,TRBD1,TRBJ1-2,few,CASSPTQDRGGYTF,TGTGCCAGCTCACCGACGCAGGACAGGGGTGGCTACACCTTC
TRBV7-9,TRBD1,TRBJ1-3,.,CASRDRGAGNTIYF,TGTGCCAGCAGAGACAGGGGCGCTGGAAACACCATATATTTT
TRBV7-2,TRBD2,TRBJ2-5,once,CASSLGGRAAETQYF,TGTGCCAGCAGCTTAGGCGGGAGGGCTGCTGAGACCCAGTACTTC
TRBV7-2,.,TRBJ1-2,.,CASSLARTYGYTF,TGTGCCAGCAGTCTAGCTCGGACCTATGGCTACACCTTC
TRBV19,.,TRBJ2-7,few,CASSKGELSYEQYF,TGTGCCAGTAGTAAGGGGGAACTCTCCTACGAGCAGTACTTC
TRBV6-5,.,TRBJ2-2,.,CASSVTWTGELFF,TGTGCCAGCAGTGTGACCTGGACAGGGGAGCTGTTTTTT
TRBV6-5,.,TRBJ2-7,.,CASSPGLVVEQYF,TGTGCCAGCAGCCCAGGGTTGGTCGTCGAGCAGTACTTC
TRBV7-2,TRBD2,TRBJ2-1,few,CASSGLAGGAEQFF,TGTGCCAGCAGCGGACTAGCGGGCGGGGCTGAGCAGTTCTTC
TRBV5-1,.,TRBJ1-3,large,CASSLGAGNTIYF,TGCGCCAGCAGCTTGGGTGCTGGAAACACCATATATTTT
TRBV5-4,TRBD1,TRBJ1-4,.,CASSLGQGAYEKLFF,TGTGCCAGCAGCTTAGGACAGGGAGCGTATGAAAAACTGTTTTTT
TRBV9,TRBD2,TRBJ2-7,.,CASSLGEGYEQYF,TGTGCCAGCAGCTTGGGGGAGGGCTACGAGCAGTACTTC
TRBV19,.,TRBJ2-2,few,CASSIGVGGIGELFF,TGTGCCAGTAGTATAGGGGTTGGGGGAATCGGGGAGCTGTTTTTT
TRBV7-2,.,TRBJ2-2,.,CASSLLGTTNTGELFF,TGTGCCAGCAGCTTACTCGGGACAACGAACACCGGGGAGCTGTTTTTT
TRBV11-2,TRBD1,TRBJ2-5,.,CASSLEGQGLETQYF,TGTGCCAGCAGCTTAGAGGGACAGGGGTTAGAGACCCAGTACTTC
TRBV11-1,TRBD2,TRBJ2-5,few,CASSPGTSGRLKTETQYF,TGTGCCAGCAGCCCGGGGACTAGCGGGAGATTAAAGACGGAGACCCAGTACTTC
TRBV7-9,.,TRBJ1-5,.,CASSLVVDHNQPQHF,TGTGCCAGCAGCTTAGTAGTTGACCACAATCAGCCCCAGCATTTT
TRBV7-3,.,TRBJ2-7,.,CASSPGLVVEQYF,TGTGCCAGCAGCCCAGGGTTGGTCGTCGAGCAGTACTTC
TRBV11-2,.,TRBJ1-2,.,CASSLAPGAGYTF,TGTGCCAGCAGCTTAGCGCCTGGTGCGGGCTACACCTTC
TRBV7-8,.,TRBJ1-1,few,CASSLLGVEAFF,TGTGCCAGCAGTCTCCTTGGCGTTGAAGCTTTCTTT
TRBV10-3,.,TRBJ1-2,.,CASSRGFYGYTF,TGTGCCAGCAGTAGGGGGTTTTATGGCTACACCTTC
TRBV5-6,.,TRBJ2-7,hyperexpanded,CASSLGPRVGDEQYF,TGTGCCAGCAGCTTGGGACCGAGAGTGGGCGACGAGCAGTACTTC
TRBV4-2,.,TRBJ1-5,.,CASSQGEGNQPQHF,TGTGCCAGCAGCCAAGGCGAGGGCAATCAGCCCCAGCATTTT
TRBV11-3,.,TRBJ1-5,.,CASSPSGARGPQHF,TGTGCCAGCAGCCCATCAGGGGCCCGAGGGCCCCAGCATTTT
TRBV11-1,.,TRBJ2-7,.,CASSLLRVSYEQYF,TGTGCCAGCAGCTTACTCCGTGTTTCCTACGAGCAGTACTTC
TRBV18,.,TRBJ1-5,.,CASSQGNSNQPQHF,TGTGCCAGCTCACAGGGCAATAGCAATCAGCCCCAGCATTTT
TRBV7-2,.,TRBJ2-6,.,CASSQEARTGANVLTF,TGCGCCAGCAGCCAAGAGGCACGTACTGGGGCCAACGTCCTGACTTTC
TRBV5-1,.,TRBJ2-1,.,CASSWRYNEQFF,TGCGCCAGCAGCTGGCGATACAATGAGCAGTTCTTC
TRBV6-6,.,TRBJ2-3,few,CASSYSGAAITDTQYF,TGTGCCAGCAGTTACTCGGGAGCGGCCATCACAGATACGCAGTATTTT
TRBV6-6,.,TRBJ2-1,.,CASRPTRNEQFF,TGTGCCAGCAGACCAACTAGGAATGAGCAGTTCTTC